The sequence of this T cell receptor beta chain was determined in a study of T cells after posttransplantation cyclophosphamide. TCRdb's copy holds only in-frame clones and misses some; the assay was immunoSEQ multiplex PCR. The sample shows 25,000 to 30,000 clones, no singletons; the ten largest hold about 2.9%. The V end was cut by 0 bases, the J end by 7 bases, with 14 bases between. Germline V gives CDR1 SGDLS, CDR2 YYNGEE. The CDR3 runs to 15 residues. The TCR originated in a woman aged 55-70 years in good health, CMV-negative, and a related stem cell transplant donor. Sequencing was carried out using PBMCs. The chain uses TRBV9 and TRBJ2-1, with D maybe TRBD1 (7 bases). The CDR3 DNA reads as TGTGCCAGCAGCGTAGCTCAGCAGGGGGGAAATGAGCAGTTCTTC. This codes for CASSVAQQGGNEQFF.